Below, one TCR beta chain is given with its context. Its target is not known. This record belongs to a study of T cell responses to AZD1222 COVID-19 vaccine. CDR1 and CDR2 from the germline V gene are MNHEY and SVGAGI. V lost 2 bases, J lost 5 bases, and 12 bases stayed unmatched. The CDR3 totals 16 residues. Notes on the study in general: CD4 TCRs associated with vaccination spanned spike, dominating at 160-218 and 743-854.

The data were produced by immunoSEQ multiplex PCR, yet TCRdb's version contains in-frame clones alone and is incomplete. The sample includes 95,000 to 150,000 clones, approximately 84% seen only once; the top ten take 7.7%. This receptor was obtained from an adult in good health. Specimen: peripheral blood, collected on day 0 of AZD1222 vaccination. This rearrangement joins TRBV6-5 to TRBJ2-7, with TRBD1 matching over 7 bases. In nucleotides, the CDR3 is TGTGCCAGCAGTTACCCCACAGGGGCCTCTGGCAACGAGCAGTACTTC. As protein: CASSYPTGASGNEQYF.